Listed here is a single TCR beta chain. This CDR3 has 15 residues. V lost 5 bases, J lost 5 bases, and 8 bases stayed unmatched. The germline gives CDR1 SGHVS, CDR2 FQNEAQ. This entry belongs to a study of T-cell reconstitution after alpha-beta-depleted transplantation in children. Preparing the TCRbeta library involved the use of unique molecular identifiers. MiXCR was run by TCRdb on the PCR reads, yielding one entry per CDR3 protein. The table lists about 240,000 distinct CDR3 sequences, under 30% of them singletons, with less than 3.5% in the top ten. This sequence originates from a girl between 2 and 10 years old with Fanconi anemia, due to receive a stem cell transplant. This sample comprised PBMCs, obtained before TCRalphabeta/CD19-depleted stem cell transplant. The chain is built from TRBV7-8 and TRBJ1-4, with TRBD1 matching 7 bases. CDR3 sequence reads: CASSATGALNEKLFF. The CDR3 DNA is TGTGCCAGCAGCGCTACAGGGGCCCTAAATGAAAAACTGTTTTTT.